This note documents a single TCR beta chain sequence. Other DNA sequences in this sample translate to the same CDR3. The sample belongs to a study of T cell changes during pregnancy in multiple sclerosis. TCRdb's copy holds only in-frame clones and misses some; the assay was immunoSEQ multiplex PCR. The sample records 40,000 to 60,000 clones, over 90% being singletons. The CDR3 loop spans 16 amino acids. Deletions cut 2 bases from V and 0 bases from J, with 9 bases between. Germline CDR1 reads SGDLS; CDR2 reads YYNGEE. The chain joins TRBV9 to TRBJ2-6; D is perhaps TRBD1 (5 bases). Sequences were derived from CD4+ T cells from peripheral blood mononuclear cells, sampled in the third trimester of pregnancy. This receptor was identified in a female donor with multiple sclerosis, enrolled in a pregnancy study. Written as DNA, the CDR3 is TGTGCCAGCAGCGTTACTCAGGGCTCTGGGGCCAACGTCCTGACTTTC. Translation: CASSVTQGSGANVLTF.